This T cell receptor beta chain was recovered during a study of CXCR3-negative and CXCR3-positive naive CD8 T cells (dated by TCRdb to 2018 to 2020). Describing the broader study: About 150 million TRB reads were obtained in total, roughly 1.5 +/- 0.3 million reads per library. Data from roughly twelve donors, pooled across two independent experiments, went into the diversity and physicochemical repertoire analyses. Naive subsets from 5 donors and memory cells from 3 donors were included in the TRBV-TRBJ cluster analysis. Study-wide conclusions, independent of this receptor: Surface CD5, linked to self-reactivity in mice, was comparable between naive subsets; TCR interaction strength was therefore also inferred from TRB CDR3 physicochemical properties. Repertoire diversity was comparably high in both naive subsets but much lower in memory CD8+ T cells. Compared with CXCR3-negative naive cells, CXCR3-positive naive cells had TRB CDR3s with higher hydrophobicity (lower Kidera factor 4), lower energy, and higher strength and volume indices. Freshly isolated PBMCs were used for most assays because CXCR3 expression went down partially after cryopreservation. Within the same donor, TRBV-TRBJ usage looked similar between naive CXCR3-negative and CXCR3-positive cells, but memory cells had distinct patterns.

Sequenced on a NextSeq 550. The Human TCR Profiling Kit (MiLaboratory) was used to make UMI-labeled 5' RACE TRB cDNA libraries. cDNA synthesis used the entire amount of extracted RNA, and PCR amplification then used the entire amount of cDNA produced. Libraries were prepared in parallel using an identical number of PCR cycles. Processing in the source paper ran as follows. About 50,000 +/- 10,000 unique UMI-labeled TRB cDNA molecules per library were extracted with MIGEC and MiXCR, with at least two reads per UMI required. On average, each library contained about 40,000 +/- 10,000 functional in-frame TRB CDR3 nucleotide clonotypes without stop codons. After downsampling to 5000 UMI-labeled TRB molecules per sample, diversity metrics, including normalized Shannon-Wiener and Chao1, were computed in VDJtools. Clonotype-size-weighted physicochemical properties of the central five CDR3 residues (interaction energy, strength, volume and Kidera factor 4) were computed in VDJtools. TCRdb reprocessed the raw reads; every CDR3 protein sequence is a single record, and DNA is not supplied. The V and J calls here are based on TCRdb, not the publication. The sample table records 85,000 to 130,000 distinct CDR3 sequences. Roughly 0.38% of the sample is in the top ten clones.

To note about this clonotype: Its target antigen remains unknown.

Each CD8+ T cell subset was flow-sorted in triplicate, and 300,000 to 350,000 cells per subset were placed directly into RLT lysis buffer. To keep memory contaminants out, a stringent definition of naive CD8+ T cells was applied: CD45RO-CCR7+CD27+CD95-. Peripheral blood mononuclear cells were isolated from buffy coats using standard density gradient centrifugation. Naive CXCR3-negative and CXCR3-positive CD8+ T cells were flow-sorted on a FACSAria III. An RNeasy Mini Kit was used to extract total RNA from the sorted cells. The cysteine opens and the phenylalanine closes a CDR3 of 15 amino acids. Only the protein is on record. CDR1 MNHEY and CDR2 SVGAGI were looked up in the germline V gene.

Specimen: naive CXCR3+ CD8+ T cells from blood. Per the publication, the cell subset or site label means: CD45RO-CCR7+CD27+CD95- naive CD8+ T cells expressing CXCR3 (TNR3+). The clonotype comes from a human donor in good health. Some clones in this sample may be carry-over from other donors' samples. The chain is encoded by TRBV6-5 joined to TRBJ1-5. The encoded CDR3 is CASSYDSDSNQPQHF.